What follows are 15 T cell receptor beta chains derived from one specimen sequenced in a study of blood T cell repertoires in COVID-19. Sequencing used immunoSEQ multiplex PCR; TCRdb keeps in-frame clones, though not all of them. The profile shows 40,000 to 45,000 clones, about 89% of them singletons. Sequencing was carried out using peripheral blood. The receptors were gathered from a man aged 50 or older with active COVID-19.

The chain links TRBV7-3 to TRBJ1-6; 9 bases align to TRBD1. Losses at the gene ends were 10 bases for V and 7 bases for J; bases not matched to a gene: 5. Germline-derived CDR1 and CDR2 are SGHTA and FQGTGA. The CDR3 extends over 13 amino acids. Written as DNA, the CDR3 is TGTGCCACCGGACAGGGGCACAATTCACCCCTCCACTTT. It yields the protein CATGQGHNSPLHF. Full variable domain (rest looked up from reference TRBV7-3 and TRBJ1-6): GAGVSQTPSNKVTEKGKYVELRCDPISGHTALYWYRQSLGQGPEFLIYFQGTGAADDSGLPNDRFFAVRPEGSVSTLKIQRTERGDSAVYLCATGQGHNSPLHFGNGTRLTVT.

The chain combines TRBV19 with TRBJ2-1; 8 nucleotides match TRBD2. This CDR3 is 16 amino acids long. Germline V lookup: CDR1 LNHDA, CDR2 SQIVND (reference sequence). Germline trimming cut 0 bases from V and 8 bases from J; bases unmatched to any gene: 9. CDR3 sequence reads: CASSIDSSGSGYEQFF. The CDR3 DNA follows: TGTGCCAGTAGTATAGACTCTAGCGGGTCTGGGTATGAGCAGTTCTTC. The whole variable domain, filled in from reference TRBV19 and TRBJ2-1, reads DGGITQSPKYLFRKEGQNVTLSCEQNLNHDAMYWYRQDPGQGLRLIYYSQIVNDFQKGDIAEGYSVSREKKESFPLTVTSAQKNPTAFYLCASSIDSSGSGYEQFFGPGTRLTVL.

The CDR3 DNA reads as TGTGCCAGCAGTCCCCAGCTAATAGCGGGAGGAACTTTAGATACGCAGTATTTT. Translating gives CASSPQLIAGGTLDTQYF. The rearrangement joins TRBV6-2 or TRBV6-3 to TRBJ2-3; TRBD2 matches 10 bases. V dropped 5 bases and J dropped 5; count of bases not matched to a gene: 16. In germline, CDR1 is MNHEY, CDR2 SVGEGT. The CDR3 runs to 18 residues.

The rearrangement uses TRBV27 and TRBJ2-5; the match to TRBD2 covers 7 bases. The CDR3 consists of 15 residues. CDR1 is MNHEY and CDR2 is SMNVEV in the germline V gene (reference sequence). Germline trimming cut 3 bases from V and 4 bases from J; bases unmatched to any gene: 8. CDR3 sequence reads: CASSFGGTISETQYF. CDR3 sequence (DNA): TGTGCCAGCAGTTTTGGGGGGACTATTTCAGAGACCCAGTACTTC.

CDR3 loop: CAKTGGPFSYEQYF. Here the CDR3 DNA reads TGCGCCAAGACAGGGGGCCCTTTCTCCTACGAGCAGTACTTC. This chain joins TRBV10-1 and TRBJ2-7; TRBD1 matches 10 bases. The germline V gene has CDR1 WNHNN and CDR2 SYGVQD (reference sequence). The CDR3 spans 14 residues. V shed 10 bases, J shed 0 bases, and the junction held 6 bases outside the gene matches.

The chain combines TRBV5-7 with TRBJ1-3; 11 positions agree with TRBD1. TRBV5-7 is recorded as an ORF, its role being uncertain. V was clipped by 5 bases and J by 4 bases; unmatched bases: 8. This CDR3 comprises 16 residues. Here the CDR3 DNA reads TGTGCCAGCAGGTATGGACAGGGGGCGAACGGAAACACCATATATTTT. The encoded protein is CASRYGQGANGNTIYF.

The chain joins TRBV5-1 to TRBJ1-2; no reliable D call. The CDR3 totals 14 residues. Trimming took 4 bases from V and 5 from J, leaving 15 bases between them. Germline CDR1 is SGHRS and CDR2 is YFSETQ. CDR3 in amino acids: CASSPATKGYGYTF. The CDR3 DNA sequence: TGCGCCAGCAGCCCGGCGACAAAAGGATATGGCTACACCTTC.

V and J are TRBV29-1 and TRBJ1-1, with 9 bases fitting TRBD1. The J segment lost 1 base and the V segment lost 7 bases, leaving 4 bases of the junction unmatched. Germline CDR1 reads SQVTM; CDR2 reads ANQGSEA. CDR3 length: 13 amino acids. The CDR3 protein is CSAGTGTNTEAFF. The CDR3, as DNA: TGCAGCGCAGGGACAGGGACGAACACTGAAGCTTTCTTT.

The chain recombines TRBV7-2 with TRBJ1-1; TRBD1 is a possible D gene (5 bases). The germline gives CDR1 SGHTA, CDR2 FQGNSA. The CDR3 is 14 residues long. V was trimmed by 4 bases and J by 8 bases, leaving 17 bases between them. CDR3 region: CASSSGYGQGEAFF. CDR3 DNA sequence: TGTGCCAGCAGCTCTGGGTACGGGCAGGGCGAAGCTTTCTTT.

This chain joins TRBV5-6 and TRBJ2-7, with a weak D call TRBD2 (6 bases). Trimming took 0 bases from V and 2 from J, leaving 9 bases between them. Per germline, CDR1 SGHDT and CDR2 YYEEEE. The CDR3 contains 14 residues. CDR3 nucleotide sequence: TGTGCCAGCAGCTTGGGGGGGAGGCCCTACGAGCAGTACTTC. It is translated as CASSLGGRPYEQYF.

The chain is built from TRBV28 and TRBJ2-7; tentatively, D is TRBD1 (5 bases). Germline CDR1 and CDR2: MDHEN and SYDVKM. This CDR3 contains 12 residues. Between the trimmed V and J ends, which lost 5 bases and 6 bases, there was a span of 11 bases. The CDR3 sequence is CASSRQPGEQYF. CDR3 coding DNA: TGTGCCAGCAGTCGACAGCCAGGCGAGCAGTACTTC.

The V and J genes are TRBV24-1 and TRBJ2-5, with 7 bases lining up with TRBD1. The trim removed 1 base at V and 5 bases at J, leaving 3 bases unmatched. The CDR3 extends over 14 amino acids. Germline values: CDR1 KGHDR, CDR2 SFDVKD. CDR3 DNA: TGTGCCACCAGTGATTTTTTAGGGGGCGAGACCCAGTACTTC. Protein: CATSDFLGGETQYF.

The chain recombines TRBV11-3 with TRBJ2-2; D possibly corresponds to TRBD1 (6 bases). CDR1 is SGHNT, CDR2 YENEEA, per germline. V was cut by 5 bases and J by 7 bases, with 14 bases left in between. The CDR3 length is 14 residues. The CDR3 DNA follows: TGTGCCAGCAGCGTCACAGGGATGGGCGGGGAGCTGTTTTTT. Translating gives CASSVTGMGGELFF.

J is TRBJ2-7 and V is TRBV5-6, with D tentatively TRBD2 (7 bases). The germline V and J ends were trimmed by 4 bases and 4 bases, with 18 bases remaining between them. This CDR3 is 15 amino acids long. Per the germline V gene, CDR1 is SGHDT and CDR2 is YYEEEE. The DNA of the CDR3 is TGTGCCAGCAGCGAGGGGGGGGACACGATATACGAGCAGTACTTC. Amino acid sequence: CASSEGGDTIYEQYF.

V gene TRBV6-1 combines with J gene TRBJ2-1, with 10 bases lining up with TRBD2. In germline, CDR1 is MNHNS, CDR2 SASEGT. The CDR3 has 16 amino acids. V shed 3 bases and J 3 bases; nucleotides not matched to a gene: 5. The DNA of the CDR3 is TGTGCCAGCAGTGATCAACTAGCGGGACTCTACAATGAGCAGTTCTTC. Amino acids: CASSDQLAGLYNEQFF.